The 18 T cell receptor beta chains in this list originate from one sample, sequenced in a study of blood T cells in healthy people across ages. Alongside a J-beta primer mix, a sample-barcoded 5' primer served in a second PCR lasting about 7 to 12 cycles. One entry per CDR3 protein results from TCRdb running MiXCR on the 5' RACE reads. The table lists hundreds of thousands of distinct CDR3 sequences, under 30% of them singletons. This same sample was also taken into another study, of T cells of mothers and their children.

Sequencing used blood. The receptors derive from a boy aged 5-17 years in good health.

As concerns this clonotype: The CDR3 does not end in the conserved phenylalanine or tryptophan, so this is likely a read error. This chain uses TRBV27 with TRBJ1-1; weak D call: TRBD1 (6 bases). The CDR3 contains 13 residues. The V end was cut by 2 bases, the J end by 4 bases, with 8 bases between. Germline loops: CDR1 MNHEY, CDR2 SMNVEV (reference sequence). As DNA, the CDR3 is TGTGCCAGCAGTTTAAAGGGGGGCACTGAAGCTTTCCTT. Amino acids: CASSLKGGTEAFL.

This clonotype was seen a few times. The CDR3 DNA follows: TGCGCCAGCAGCTTGGATGGTCGGACATCGGGCACAGATACGCAGTATTTT. Protein product: CASSLDGRTSGTDTQYF. The chain has TRBV5-1 and TRBJ2-3; D may be TRBD1 (5 bases). This CDR3 contains 17 residues. The germline V and J ends were trimmed by 0 bases and 1 base, with 15 bases remaining between them. Germline CDR1 SGHRS, CDR2 YFSETQ.

This clonotype was counted between two and nine times. The chain has TRBV10-3 and TRBJ2-3; perhaps TRBD2 as D (6 bases). The germline CDR1 and CDR2 sequences are ENHRY and SYGVKD. V gave up 3 bases and J gave up 1 base, with 11 bases separating them. The CDR3 is made up of 15 amino acids. CDR3 nucleotides: TGTGCCATCAGTGACGGAGGGCCCCGCACAGATACGCAGTATTTT. Amino acids: CAISDGGPRTDTQYF.

In this sample, this clonotype turned up once. V and J are TRBV9 and TRBJ2-5; tentatively, D is TRBD2 (6 bases). This CDR3 is 15 amino acids long. Trimming shortened V by 3 bases and J by 4 bases, and 16 bases separated the two germline ends. The germline gives CDR1 SGDLS, CDR2 YYNGEE. The CDR3 protein is CASSEEGDLRETQYF. The CDR3 coding sequence is TGTGCCAGCAGCGAAGAAGGGGACTTACGAGAGACCCAGTACTTC. The full variable domain, in which reference TRBV9 and TRBJ2-5 provide the parts outside the CDR3, is DSGVTQTPKHLITATGQRVTLRCSPRSGDLSVYWYQQSLDQGLQFLIQYYNGEERAKGNILERFSAQQFPDLHSELNLSSLELGDSALYFCASSEEGDLRETQYFGPGTRLLVL.

The chain uses TRBV7-6 and TRBJ2-7, with 10 bases identical to TRBD2. Germline V lookup: CDR1 SGHVS, CDR2 FNYEAQ. J lost 3 bases, V lost 6 bases, and 5 bases had no gene match. The CDR3 has 14 amino acids. In nucleotides, the CDR3 is TGTGCCAGCAGTCGAGCTAGCGGGGGCTACGAGCAGTACTTC. Translated: CASSRASGGYEQYF.

This clonotype was seen many times. The rearrangement links TRBV10-3 to TRBJ2-6; 9 nucleotides match TRBD1. Unmatched junction bases numbered 9, after V lost 5 bases and J lost 1 base. Germline CDR1 is ENHRY and CDR2 is SYGVKD. The CDR3 has 18 amino acids. CDR3 coding DNA: TGTGCCATCAGTAAACCCGGGACAGGGTTTTCTGGGGCCAACGTCCTGACTTTC. Translated: CAISKPGTGFSGANVLTF.

The chain combines TRBV12-3 or TRBV12-4 with TRBJ1-1, with D perhaps matching TRBD1 (5 bases). This CDR3 contains 14 residues. V gave up 4 bases and J gave up 0 bases, with 9 bases separating them. The CDR3 loop reads CASSWDGVNTEAFF. In DNA, the CDR3 is TGTGCCAGCAGTTGGGACGGGGTGAACACTGAAGCTTTCTTT.

In this sample, this clonotype turned up once. The rearrangement links TRBV7-2 to TRBJ1-4; D call uncertain. Germline values: CDR1 SGHTA, CDR2 FQGNSA. The V gene lost 5 bases and the J gene lost 8 bases, with 15 bases spanning the gap. CDR3 length: 14 amino acids. The CDR3 DNA reads as TGTGCCAGCAGCACCCAACTAGGTCGGGAAAAACTGTTTTTT. It specifies CASSTQLGREKLFF.

The chain combines TRBV6-1 with TRBJ2-1; maybe TRBD1 (6 bases). Trimming stripped 5 bases from V and 1 base from J, with 15 bases between. Germline CDR1 and CDR2: MNHNS and SASEGT. CDR3 size: 16 residues. DNA of the CDR3: TGTGCCAGCAGTACCGGACAGAGAAGGTCCTACAATGAGCAGTTCTTC. Its protein product is CASSTGQRRSYNEQFF.

This clonotype has a handful of counts. This chain joins TRBV6-6 and TRBJ2-7; no reliable D call. The DNA matches TRBJ2-1 better at its end, which makes the J call doubtful. CDR1 is MNHNY, CDR2 SVGAGI, per germline (reference sequence). The CDR3 runs to 15 residues. CDR3 coding DNA: TGTGCCAGCAGTTACTCGAATGCCGAGATTGGTGAGCAGTTCTTC. Translation gives CASSYSNAEIGEQFF.

Of note for this clonotype: The junction does not match germline at one end; this may be a read error. The chain carries TRBV7-9 and TRBJ1-2; TRBD1 might be the D (5 bases). Per germline, CDR1 SEHNR and CDR2 FQNEAQ (reference sequence). The CDR3 length is 14 residues. CDR3 sequence reads: CVSSLGRQWFGYTF. CDR3 nucleotide sequence: TGTGTCAGCAGCTTAGGGCGACAGTGGTTCGGCTACACCTTC.

This chain joins TRBV20-1 and TRBJ2-3; weak D call: TRBD1 (5 bases). Trimming shortened V by 3 bases and J by 3 bases, and 16 bases separated the two germline ends. This CDR3 is 15 amino acids long. The germline V gene has CDR1 DFQATT and CDR2 SNEGSKA (reference sequence). The CDR3 sequence: CSARTAKEKTDTQYF. The CDR3 bases are TGCAGTGCTAGGACAGCTAAAGAGAAGACAGATACGCAGTATTTT.

This clonotype was seen a handful of times. The CDR3 region has the DNA TGTGCCAGCAGTGACACCTATAGGAGGGATGAGCAGTTCTTC. It yields the protein CASSDTYRRDEQFF. The J gene is TRBJ2-1, the V gene TRBV2; D may be TRBD2 (6 bases). The CDR3 has 14 amino acids. The germline gives CDR1 SNHLY, CDR2 FYNNEI. Trimming took off 3 bases at V and 8 bases at J, with 14 bases between the two ends.

This clonotype was recorded a few times. The V call is TRBV19, the J call TRBJ2-4, with D maybe TRBD2 (6 bases). CDR1 and CDR2 (germline): LNHDA, SQIVND (reference sequence). Trimming cost V 8 bases and J 9 bases, with 11 bases left between them. This CDR3 contains 11 residues. The CDR3 DNA sequence: TGTGCCAGTTCGCGGGGCGGCATTCAGTACTTC. The encoded protein is CASSRGGIQYF. Using reference TRBV19 and TRBJ2-4 for the parts outside the CDR3, the full variable domain is DGGITQSPKYLFRKEGQNVTLSCEQNLNHDAMYWYRQDPGQGLRLIYYSQIVNDFQKGDIAEGYSVSREKKESFPLTVTSAQKNPTAFYLCASSRGGIQYFGAGTRLSVL.

This clonotype was counted once. This chain uses TRBV20-1 with TRBJ2-2, with 10 bases identical to TRBD2. CDR3 length: 15 amino acids. The germline V gene encodes CDR1 DFQATT and CDR2 SNEGSKA (reference sequence). The J segment lost 8 bases and the V segment lost 5 bases, leaving 11 bases of the junction unmatched. CDR3 bases: TGCAGTGCTCCGGGGGAGCGGGGGGGCCCGGGGGAGCTGTTTTTT. Translating gives CSAPGERGGPGELFF.

This CDR3 is CASSLLGQGGQPQHF. As DNA, the CDR3 is TGTGCCAGCAGTTTACTCGGCCAGGGGGGCCAGCCCCAGCATTTT. This chain connects TRBV12-3 or TRBV12-4 to TRBJ1-5; 7 nucleotides line up with TRBD1. The CDR3 contains 15 residues. Trimming at V came to 2 bases and at J to 7 bases, leaving 8 bases not matched to a gene.

In its sample, this clonotype was seen a few times. This chain links TRBV6-5 with TRBJ2-1, with TRBD2 identical over 9 bases. The length of the CDR3 is 17 residues. Looked up from germline, CDR1 is MNHEY and CDR2 is SVGAGI. V lost 3 bases and J lost 9; bases outside the gene matches: 15. The CDR3 DNA sequence: TGTGCCAGCAGTTATAGGGCCCCATGGAGCGGGGGGACTGAGCAGTTCTTC. This encodes CASSYRAPWSGGTEQFF.

This rearrangement joins TRBV3-1 to TRBJ1-3; 7 bases align to TRBD1. V was pared by 3 bases and J by 5 bases, with 10 bases of the junction left unmatched. Per the germline V gene, CDR1 is LGHDT and CDR2 is YNNKEL (reference sequence). There are 16 residues in the CDR3. CDR3 residues: CASSHRSGTVRNTIYF. In DNA form, the CDR3 reads TGTGCCAGCAGCCATAGATCCGGGACAGTGCGAAACACCATATATTTT.